This T cell receptor beta chain was recovered during a study of neurological immune-mediated disorders. Synthesis of cDNA was accomplished via 5'RACE employing 10-nucleotide random UMIs. In TCRdb, the 5' RACE reads were re-called with MiXCR into one record per CDR3 protein. In the table there are tens of thousands of distinct CDR3 sequences, 3.5% to 5% of which are singletons. This clonotype was counted a few times. The CDR3 spans 15 residues. Trimming removed 0 bases from V and 7 bases from J, with 13 bases in between. Germline V lookup: CDR1 MNHEY, CDR2 SVGAGI. What was sequenced was PBMCs. The sequence derives from a man aged 25-45 years with multiple sclerosis. This chain connects TRBV6-5 to TRBJ1-5; D possibly corresponds to TRBD1 (5 bases). The CDR3 sequence is CASSYSQGRRQPQHF. The CDR3, as DNA: TGTGCCAGCAGTTACTCCCAGGGAAGGCGGCAGCCCCAGCATTTT.